These T cell receptor beta chains were read from a single sample in a study of blood T cell repertoires in COVID-19. Using immunoSEQ multiplex PCR, the repertoire was profiled, and TCRdb retains in-frame clones only, with some absent. The sample holds nearly 400,000 clones, roughly 90% seen once. Material for sequencing was PBMCs or T cells enriched from blood (not recorded which). Every receptor here comes from a woman between 25 and 40 years old who had recovered from COVID-19. Each CDR3 is given with its conserved first and last residue. The order of the fields is clone size, V gene, J gene, D gene, CDR3 protein, CDR3 DNA. D genes are given only for firm matches. Expanded clones are given a class, and other clones once, few, many or no size at all.

NA,TRBV11-3,TRBJ2-1,TRBD1,CASSLGDSYNEQFF,TGTGCCAGCAGCTTAGGGGACAGTTACAATGAGCAGTTCTTC
NA,TRBV7-9,TRBJ2-5,TRBD2,CASSLSLAEGETQYF,TGTGCCAGCAGCCTTTCCCTAGCGGAGGGCGAGACCCAGTACTTC
NA,TRBV12-5,TRBJ1-3,TRBD1,CASGQGQGSYTIYF,TGTGCTAGTGGACAGGGACAGGGTTCTTACACCATATATTTT
NA,TRBV12-1,TRBJ1-5,NA,CASIVEVGGDRWDSNQPQHF,TGTGCCAGCATTGTAGAGGTGGGGGGGGACAGGTGGGATAGCAATCAGCCCCAGCATTTT
NA,TRBV6-5,TRBJ1-5,TRBD1,CASRVTGDNQPQHF,TGTGCCAGCAGAGTCACAGGGGACAATCAGCCCCAGCATTTT
NA,TRBV5-6,TRBJ1-1,NA,CASSSAGLGAFF,TGTGCCAGCAGCTCGGCGGGACTTGGAGCTTTCTTT
NA,TRBV5-1,TRBJ2-3,NA,CASSLDGPDNDFTDTQYF,TGCGCCAGCAGCTTGGATGGTCCGGACAATGATTTCACAGATACGCAGTATTTT
NA,TRBV27,TRBJ1-1,NA,CASSLFREGAEAFF,TGTGCCAGCAGTTTATTCAGGGAGGGTGCTGAAGCTTTCTTT
NA,TRBV30,TRBJ2-5,TRBD2,CACSSGGSLGETQYF,TGTGCCTGCTCTTCGGGAGGGAGTTTAGGAGAGACCCAGTACTTC
NA,TRBV7-2,TRBJ2-7,TRBD2,CASSLGTREYEQYF,TGTGCCAGCAGCCTCGGGACTAGAGAATACGAGCAGTACTTC
once,TRBV29-1,TRBJ2-7,TRBD1,CSVVPGQGPESFYEQYF,TGCAGCGTGGTGCCGGGACAGGGGCCCGAATCCTTCTACGAGCAGTACTTC
NA,TRBV29-1,TRBJ1-1,TRBD1,CSVAGGLGTEAFF,TGCAGCGTGGCAGGGGGGTTGGGCACTGAAGCTTTCTTT
NA,TRBV11-3,TRBJ1-1,TRBD1,CASSRGGQGNTEAFF,TGTGCCAGCAGCCGCGGGGGACAGGGAAACACTGAAGCTTTCTTT
NA,TRBV6-5,TRBJ1-5,TRBD1,CASRKQGAKQPQHF,TGTGCCAGCAGAAAACAGGGGGCAAAGCAGCCCCAGCATTTT
NA,TRBV18,TRBJ2-3,TRBD1,CASSPRQGVGTDTQYF,TGTGCCAGCTCACCACGACAGGGGGTGGGCACAGATACGCAGTATTTT
NA,TRBV7-9,TRBJ2-3,NA,CASSLAGAGDTQYF,TGTGCCAGCAGCTTAGCAGGGGCCGGAGATACGCAGTATTTT
once,TRBV27,TRBJ1-3,NA,CASSLRGGLGNTIYF,TGTGCCAGCAGTCTCCGGGGGGGCCTTGGAAACACCATATATTTT
NA,TRBV4-1,TRBJ1-5,TRBD1,CASSLATGGNQPQHF,TGCGCCAGCAGCCTCGCGACAGGGGGCAATCAGCCCCAGCATTTT
few,TRBV20-1,TRBJ1-6,TRBD1,CSASAGGGSPLHF,TGCAGTGCTAGTGCAGGGGGAGGTTCACCCCTCCACTTT
NA,TRBV12-3/TRBV12-4,TRBJ2-1,NA,CASSYNNEQFF,TGTGCCAGCAGTTACAACAATGAGCAGTTCTTC
NA,TRBV2,TRBJ1-5,TRBD1,CASSERGLRNQPQHF,TGTGCCAGCAGTGAAAGGGGGCTTAGGAATCAGCCCCAGCATTTT
NA,TRBV10-3,TRBJ2-7,NA,CAISGGRLDFYEQYF,TGTGCCATCAGTGGGGGGAGGCTAGATTTCTACGAGCAGTACTTC
NA,TRBV6-2/TRBV6-3,TRBJ1-1,NA,CASSLTRDMGTEAFF,TGTGCCAGCAGCCTAACCAGGGATATGGGCACTGAAGCTTTCTTT
NA,TRBV30,TRBJ2-3,TRBD1,CAWSILEHGQVVF,TGTGCCTGGAGTATCCTAGAACACGGACAGGTTGTTTTT
NA,TRBV7-3,TRBJ2-2,TRBD2,CASSDREAWGGELFF,TGTGCCAGCAGCGACCGGGAGGCGTGGGGCGGGGAGCTGTTTTTT
NA,TRBV14,TRBJ1-2,NA,CASSQVSFYGYTF,TGTGCCAGCAGCCAAGTTAGTTTCTATGGCTACACCTTC
NA,TRBV7-9,TRBJ2-5,NA,CASSRDSMETQYF,TGTGCCAGCAGCCGGGACTCAATGGAGACCCAGTACTTC
NA,TRBV5-1,TRBJ2-1,TRBD2,CASSLSGSSYNEQFF,TGCGCCAGCAGCTTGAGCGGGAGTTCCTACAATGAGCAGTTCTTC
NA,TRBV2,TRBJ2-1,TRBD2,CASSEVGGSHNEQFF,TGTGCCAGCAGTGAAGTGGGAGGGTCCCACAATGAGCAGTTCTTC
NA,TRBV28,TRBJ2-7,TRBD2,CASSYTGLAGGNRPYEQYF,TGTGCCAGCAGTTACACGGGACTAGCGGGAGGTAACCGACCCTACGAGCAGTACTTC
NA,TRBV12-3/TRBV12-4,TRBJ2-1,NA,CASSPLGGNEQFF,TGTGCCAGCAGTCCCCTTGGGGGGAATGAGCAGTTCTTC
NA,TRBV7-3,TRBJ1-2,TRBD1,CASSPEGQGGIYGYTF,TGTGCCAGCAGCCCAGAAGGACAGGGAGGAATCTATGGCTACACCTTC
NA,TRBV14,TRBJ1-2,TRBD1,CASSQGDSTYGYTF,TGTGCCAGCAGCCAAGGGGACAGTACCTATGGCTACACCTTC
NA,TRBV19,TRBJ2-1,NA,CASSSERDNEQFF,TGTGCCAGCAGTTCGGAGAGGGACAATGAGCAGTTCTTC
NA,TRBV18,TRBJ1-1,TRBD1,CASSPGQGDISTEAFF,TGTGCCAGCTCACCAGGACAGGGAGACATTTCCACTGAAGCTTTCTTT
NA,TRBV10-3,TRBJ1-1,NA,CAIRVGGVNTEAFF,TGTGCCATCAGGGTAGGGGGGGTTAACACTGAAGCTTTCTTT
NA,TRBV5-1,TRBJ2-5,NA,CASSLRETQYF,TGCGCCAGCAGCTTGCGAGAGACCCAGTACTTC
NA,TRBV9,TRBJ2-1,NA,CASSAGLNNEQFF,TGTGCCAGCAGCGCCGGACTGAACAATGAGCAGTTCTTC
NA,TRBV27,TRBJ1-5,NA,CASSRLNGNQPQHF,TGTGCCAGCAGTCGACTTAACGGCAATCAGCCCCAGCATTTT
NA,TRBV19,TRBJ1-2,TRBD1,CASSAGGNYGYTF,TGTGCCAGTAGTGCAGGGGGTAACTATGGCTACACCTTC
NA,TRBV13,TRBJ2-3,TRBD2,CASSLPRTSRGDTQYF,TGTGCCAGCAGCTTACCAAGGACTAGCCGCGGGGATACGCAGTATTTT
few,TRBV27,TRBJ2-7,TRBD2,CASSPRTSGRSSYEQYF,TGTGCCAGCAGTCCCCGGACTAGCGGGAGGTCCTCCTACGAGCAGTACTTC
NA,TRBV30,TRBJ1-1,NA,CAWSPQAGRDTEAFF,TGTGCCTGGAGCCCCCAGGCAGGGAGGGACACTGAAGCTTTCTTT
NA,TRBV27,TRBJ2-7,NA,CASSLSASYEQYF,TGTGCCAGCAGTTTATCCGCGAGTTACGAGCAGTACTTC
few,TRBV5-4,TRBJ1-2,TRBD1,CASRTGQRNNYGYTF,TGTGCCAGCAGGACAGGGCAGCGAAACAACTATGGCTACACCTTC
NA,TRBV4-3,TRBJ1-2,NA,CASSQDFIEYVGYTF,TGCGCCAGCAGCCAAGATTTTATAGAATACGTTGGCTACACCTTC
NA,TRBV10-3,TRBJ1-5,NA,CAISEPSSDQPQHF,TGTGCCATCAGTGAGCCATCCTCGGATCAGCCCCAGCATTTT